This T cell receptor (beta chain) was sequenced in a study of CD8 T cells in ankylosing spondylitis. Study conclusions and caveats: As for the disease-linked clones, they showed a CD8+ phenotype and occurred at relatively low frequencies in peripheral blood. Prior work had noted some motif variants in reactive arthritis blood and synovial fluid. What seemed typical of ankylosing spondylitis blood was a TCR beta motif built from several highly homologous variants. Researchers reportedly found disease-linked clones significantly enriched in matched ankylosing spondylitis synovial fluid.

This clonotype was detected many times. Its antigen is undetermined. Libraries of TCR beta came from quantitative 5'-RACE with molecular barcodes. TCRdb reanalysed the 5' RACE reads using MiXCR and keeps one entry per CDR3 protein. This sample yields over 450,000 distinct CDR3 sequences, of which about 13% are seen a single time; approximately 7% belongs to the top ten. This CDR3 region has 17 residues. Trimming removed 4 bases from V and 10 bases from J, with 26 bases in between. Germline V CDR1 and CDR2: SGHTA, FQGNSA. Source material: blood, either unsorted or a sorted T cell fraction (not recorded which). This chain joins TRBV7-2 and TRBJ2-1; D is possibly TRBD2 (9 bases). The receptor comes from a male donor with ankylosing spondylitis. CDR3 DNA: TGTGCCAGCAGCTCCCCCCACCTCCGGACAGGGACTAGCGAGCAGTTCTTC. It encodes CASSSPHLRTGTSEQFF.